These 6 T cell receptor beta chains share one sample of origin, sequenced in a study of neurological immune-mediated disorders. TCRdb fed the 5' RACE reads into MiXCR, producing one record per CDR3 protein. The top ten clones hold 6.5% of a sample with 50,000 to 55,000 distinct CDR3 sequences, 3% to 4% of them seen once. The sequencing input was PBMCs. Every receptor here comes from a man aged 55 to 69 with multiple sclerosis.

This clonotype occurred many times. The CDR3 spells CASSFAARSTDTQYF. CDR3 nucleotides: TGTGCCAGCAGTTTTGCGGCACGGAGCACAGATACGCAGTATTTT. The rearrangement joins TRBV12-3 or TRBV12-4 to TRBJ2-3; D gene unclear. This CDR3 contains 15 residues. V was clipped by 3 bases and J by 0 bases, with 10 bases between them.

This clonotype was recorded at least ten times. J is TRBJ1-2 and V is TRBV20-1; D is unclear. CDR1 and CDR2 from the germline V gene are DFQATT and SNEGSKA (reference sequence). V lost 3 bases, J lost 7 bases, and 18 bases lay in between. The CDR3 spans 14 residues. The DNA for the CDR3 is TGCAGTGCTAGGCCCGGATTGGTATTCGGTGGCTACACCTTC. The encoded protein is CSARPGLVFGGYTF.

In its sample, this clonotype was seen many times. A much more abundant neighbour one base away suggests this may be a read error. CDR3 DNA: TGTGCCAGCGGCAAAAGCAATCAGCCCCAGCATTTT. It specifies CASGKSNQPQHF. The rearrangement joins TRBV2 to TRBJ1-5; D is ambiguous. From germline, CDR1 is SNHLY and CDR2 FYNNEI. V gave up 8 bases and J gave up 1 base, with 6 bases separating them. The CDR3 is made up of 12 amino acids. Looking up the rest from reference TRBV2 and TRBJ1-5 gives the full variable domain: EPEVTQTPSHQVTQMGQEVILRCVPISNHLYFYWYRQILGQKVEFLVSFYNNEISEKSEIFDDQFSVERPDGSNFTLKIRSTKLEDSAMYFCASGKSNQPQHFGDGTRLSIL.

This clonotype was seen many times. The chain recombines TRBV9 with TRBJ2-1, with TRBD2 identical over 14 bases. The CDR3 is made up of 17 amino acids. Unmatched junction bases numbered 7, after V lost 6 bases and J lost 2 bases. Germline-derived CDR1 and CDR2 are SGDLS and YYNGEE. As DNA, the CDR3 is TGTGCCAGCAAAGGGACTAGCGGGAGTGGGCCCTACAATGAGCAGTTCTTC. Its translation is CASKGTSGSGPYNEQFF.

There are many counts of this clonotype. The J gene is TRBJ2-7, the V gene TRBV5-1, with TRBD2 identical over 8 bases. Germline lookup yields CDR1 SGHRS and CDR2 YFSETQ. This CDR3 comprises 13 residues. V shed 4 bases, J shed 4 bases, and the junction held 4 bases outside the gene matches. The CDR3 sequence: CASSAGGVYEQYF. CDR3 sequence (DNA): TGCGCCAGCAGCGCGGGAGGCGTGTACGAGCAGTACTTC.

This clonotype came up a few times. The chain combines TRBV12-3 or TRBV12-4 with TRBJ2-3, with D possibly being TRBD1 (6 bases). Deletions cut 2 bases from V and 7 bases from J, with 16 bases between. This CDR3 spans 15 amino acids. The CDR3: CASSLPGQLLNTQYF. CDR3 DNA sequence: TGTGCCAGCAGTTTACCGGGACAATTATTGAATACGCAGTATTTT.